The table lists the clone carrying this T cell receptor beta chain with a count of one. The antigen remains unidentified. Cultured CD4+ T cells had their DNA profiled by the Oncomine TCR Beta short-read assay. Via MiXCR, TCRdb re-called the PCR reads, giving one row per CDR3 protein. The sample has 15,000 to 20,000 distinct CDR3 sequences; over 65% are singletons. Germline V gene sequence: CDR1 MNHEY, CDR2 SMNVEV (reference sequence). CDR3 size: 15 residues. The V gene lost 6 bases and the J gene lost 2 bases, with 16 bases spanning the gap. The sample comes from a study of vaccination and CD4 T cells after COVID-19. The treatment denotes: roughly ten-day PBMC culture with coronavirus spike peptide pools or control peptides (ViraFEST assay). ViraFEST stimulated the growth of antigen-specific T cells using peptide pools and subsequently profiled their TCRs by sequencing.

The chain employs TRBV27 and TRBJ1-2; D unclear. This sequence was found in a human donor who had recovered from COVID-19. The specimen sequenced was CD4+ T cells from blood, cultured in vitro. The CDR3 DNA reads TGTGCCAGCAGACGCCTCGAGAGGCGCAACTATGGCTACACCTTC. It codes for CASRRLERRNYGYTF.